The sequence of this T cell receptor (beta chain) was determined in a study of shared clonotypes between healthy human individuals. Across the study: Three CD4 naive, three CD4 memory, two CD8 naive and one CD8 memory plate were used per donor.

In the case of this clone: This sample also contains other DNA sequences that code for the same CDR3.

Germline V gene sequence: CDR1 SGHRS, CDR2 YFSETQ. The CDR3 extends over 13 amino acids. J gave up 5 bases and V 4 bases, and 1 base lay outside the gene matches. A CD45RA+ naive subset and a CD45RA-negative memory subset were split from CD4+ cells. Some clones are missing from TCRdb's copy, which holds only in-frame ones; the method was immunoSEQ multiplex PCR. The table shows nearly 750,000 clones, with 72% occurring only once. The TCR was taken from a woman in her 30s in good health. What was sequenced was memory CD4+ T cells sorted from blood. Described subset: CD45RA-negative fraction. The chain has TRBV5-1 and TRBJ2-3; 10 bases align to TRBD2. The DNA for the CDR3 is TGCGCCAGCAGCCTAGCGGGAGTAGATACGCAGTATTTT. Its protein product is CASSLAGVDTQYF.